This T cell receptor beta chain was found in a study of T cells in Graves' hyperthyroidism and ophthalmopathy. Amplification yielded TCR beta CDR3 regions, with RNA transcripts as the source. Primed by the HTBI set, a first-round RT-PCR was run on the TCR CDR3. TCRdb ran MiXCR on the multiplex PCR reads and lists one entry per CDR3 protein. This table has 700,000 to 850,000 distinct CDR3 sequences, around 40% appearing once. The study, taken as a whole, reports: Peripheral blood also featured most of the thyroid clonotypes expanded above 0.001. Through a model of 13 V-J features, ophthalmopathy was separated from stable hyperthyroidism.

On the basis of clinical symptoms, serum thyroxine and TRAb, thyroid ultrasound and orbital computed tomography, diagnoses were made. Many counts were recorded for this clonotype. Its target is not known. This CDR3 is built from 15 residues. CDR1 is MNHEY and CDR2 is SVGAGI in the germline V gene. Trimming at V came to 5 bases and at J to 7 bases, leaving 8 bases not matched to a gene. This sequence originates from a woman in her thirties or forties with Graves' hyperthyroidism. The chain joins TRBV6-5 to TRBJ1-6; 7 bases map to TRBD1. Specimen: blood. The DNA of the CDR3 is TGTGCCAGCAGTCAACCTAGACAGGGCAATTCACCCCTCCACTTT. This sequence encodes CASSQPRQGNSPLHF.